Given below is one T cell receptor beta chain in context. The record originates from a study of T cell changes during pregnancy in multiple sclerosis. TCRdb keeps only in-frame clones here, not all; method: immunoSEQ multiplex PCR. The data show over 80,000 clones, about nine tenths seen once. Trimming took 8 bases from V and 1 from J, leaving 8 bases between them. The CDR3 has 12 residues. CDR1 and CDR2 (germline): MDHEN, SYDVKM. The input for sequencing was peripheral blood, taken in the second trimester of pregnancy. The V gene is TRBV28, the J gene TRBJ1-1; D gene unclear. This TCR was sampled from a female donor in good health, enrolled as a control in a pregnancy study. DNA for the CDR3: TGTGCCAGCCAGAACCCGAACACTGAAGCTTTCTTT. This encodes CASQNPNTEAFF.